This TCR beta chain was identified during a study of CD8+ T cells in alopecia areata. Study details: After 6 to 18 months of tofacitinib, follow-up continued 6 months off drug. Using the percentage of affected scalp area, treated patients' severity was scored.

This clone was seen only once. What it binds is not known. Specified treatment: oral pan-JAK inhibitor, 5-10 mg twice daily. With 3 bases clipped from V and 3 bases from J, the junction kept 10 bases outside the gene matches. CDR1 is MNHEY, CDR2 SMNVEV, per germline (reference sequence). The CDR3 loop spans 16 amino acids. Following extraction, RNA underwent reverse transcription to cDNA, which served as the sequencing template. Data came from immunoSEQ multiplex PCR; TCRdb stores just in-frame clones and leaves some out. The data contain approximately 100,000 clones, 85% to 90% of them singletons. General observations from the study: Scalp clonality, along with expanded CD8+ clones among the top 100, was significantly decreased by tofacitinib. The study found that many expanded lesional clones persisted in scalp and blood during tofacitinib.

The TCR originated in a human donor with alopecia areata. Sequenced here: CD8+ T cells sorted from blood, sampled at approximately week 34, from a patient treated with tofacitinib. This chain connects TRBV27 to TRBJ1-2; 7 nucleotides line up with TRBD1. The CDR3 loop is CASSFSLLGTDYGYTF. As DNA, the CDR3 is TGTGCCAGCAGTTTCAGCCTCCTGGGGACAGACTATGGCTACACCTTC.